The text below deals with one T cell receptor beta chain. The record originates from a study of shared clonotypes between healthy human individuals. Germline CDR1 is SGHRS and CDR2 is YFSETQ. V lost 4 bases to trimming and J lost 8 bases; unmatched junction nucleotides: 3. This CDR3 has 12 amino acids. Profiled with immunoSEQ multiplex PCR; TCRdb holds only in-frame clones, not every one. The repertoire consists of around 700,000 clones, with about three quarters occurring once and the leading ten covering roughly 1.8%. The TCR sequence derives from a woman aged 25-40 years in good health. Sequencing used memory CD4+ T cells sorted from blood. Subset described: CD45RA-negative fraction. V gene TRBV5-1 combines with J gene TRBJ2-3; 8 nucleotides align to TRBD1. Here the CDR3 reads CASSADRGTQYF. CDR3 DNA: TGCGCCAGCAGCGCCGACAGGGGTACGCAGTATTTT.